These T cell receptor beta chains were read from a single sample in a study of cytomegalovirus exposure and HLA in healthy donors. Profiled with immunoSEQ multiplex PCR; TCRdb holds only in-frame clones, not every one. The sample records about 190,000 clones, 75% to 90% being singletons. Sequencing used PBMCs. These receptors came from a woman aged 50 to 60 in good health and CMV-seropositive. The CDR3 runs from the conserved cysteine through the conserved F or W. D genes are given only for firm matches. Expanded clones get a size class; other rows say once, few or many, or leave the size out.

cdr3_nt cdr3_aa d_call v_call clone_size j_call
TGCAGCGTTGAAGATCGGGCTAGCGGGCACACAGATACGCAGTATTTT CSVEDRASGHTDTQYF TRBD2 TRBV29-1 . TRBJ2-3
TGTGCCAGCAGTGAAATTAGGACAGGGGGCTCCTATGGCTACACCTTC CASSEIRTGGSYGYTF TRBD1 TRBV25-1 . TRBJ1-2
TGTGCCAGCAGCCAGACCCCGGGGACCCAGTACTTC CASSQTPGTQYF . TRBV5-4 . TRBJ2-5
TGCGCCAGCAGCCCGGGGGAGAGCTCCTACAATGAGCAGTTCTTC CASSPGESSYNEQFF . TRBV5-1 . TRBJ2-1
TGCGCCAGCAGCCGCGGACTAGCGGGGATCTACGAGCAGTACTTC CASSRGLAGIYEQYF TRBD2 TRBV5-1 . TRBJ2-7
TGTGCCAGCAGGTCGACAGGGCGAAACGAGCAGTACTTC CASRSTGRNEQYF TRBD1 TRBV6-6 . TRBJ2-7
TGCGCCAGCAGCCAATCAGGGGGGTATGGCTACACCTTC CASSQSGGYGYTF TRBD1 TRBV4-1 once TRBJ1-2
TGTGCCAGCTCAGATTCCAGGGAGACCCAGTACTTC CASSDSRETQYF . TRBV18 . TRBJ2-5
TGTGCCAGCAGAAGACACGGACCGGGGACACCCCTCCACTTT CASRRHGPGTPLHF . TRBV21-1 . TRBJ1-6
TGTGCCAGCAGTGTGACGGGGGTAGGGCAGTACTTC CASSVTGVGQYF . TRBV2 . TRBJ2-7
TGTGCCAGCAGCTGGGGACAGTGGGACACTGAAGCTTTCTTT CASSWGQWDTEAFF TRBD1 TRBV5-6 . TRBJ1-1
TGTGCCAGCAGTCTTTCCTACAATCAGCCCCAGCATTTT CASSLSYNQPQHF . TRBV6-5 . TRBJ1-5
TGCGCCAGCGCCGGACAGGGGGCTACTGAAGCTTTCTTT CASAGQGATEAFF TRBD1 TRBV10-2 . TRBJ1-1
TGTGCCAGCAGCACGACTTCAGGGGAAGGGACAGATACGCAGTATTTT CASSTTSGEGTDTQYF . TRBV7-9 . TRBJ2-3
TGTGCCACCAGCAGGACCGGGACAGCCTATGGGCCCCAGCATTTT CATSRTGTAYGPQHF TRBD1 TRBV15 . TRBJ1-5
TGTGCCTGGAGTGGAGACAGTAAGCCAAGCTCCTATAATTCACCCCTCCACTTT CAWSGDSKPSSYNSPLHF . TRBV30 once TRBJ1-6
TGTGCCAGCTTGACCGGGACTAGTTTCACCGGGGAGCTGTTTTTT CASLTGTSFTGELFF TRBD2 TRBV2 . TRBJ2-2
TGTGCCAGCAGCTTAGGGACTACCCGACCCAATGAGCAGTTCTTC CASSLGTTRPNEQFF TRBD2 TRBV5-6 . TRBJ2-1
TGTGCCAGCAGCCGACAGGGTGTCCACGAGCAGTACTTC CASSRQGVHEQYF TRBD1 TRBV11-3 . TRBJ2-7
TGTGCCAGCAGCTTTTCGAGGGACAGTCTCTACGAGCAGTACTTC CASSFSRDSLYEQYF TRBD1 TRBV7-2 once TRBJ2-7